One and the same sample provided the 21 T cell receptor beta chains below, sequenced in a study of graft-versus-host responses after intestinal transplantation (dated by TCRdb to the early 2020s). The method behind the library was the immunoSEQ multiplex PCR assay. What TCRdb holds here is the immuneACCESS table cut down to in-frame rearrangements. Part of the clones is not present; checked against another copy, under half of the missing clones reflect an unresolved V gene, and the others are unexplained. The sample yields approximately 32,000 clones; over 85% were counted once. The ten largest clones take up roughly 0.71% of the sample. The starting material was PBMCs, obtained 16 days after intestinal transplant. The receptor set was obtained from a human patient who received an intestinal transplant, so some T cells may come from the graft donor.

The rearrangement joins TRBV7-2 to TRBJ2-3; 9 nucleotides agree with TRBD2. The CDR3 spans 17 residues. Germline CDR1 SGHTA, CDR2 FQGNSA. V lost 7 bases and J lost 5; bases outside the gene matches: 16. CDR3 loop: CASTSSVAGVLIDTQYF. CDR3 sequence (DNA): TGTGCCAGCACCTCATCTGTAGCGGGAGTGCTTATAGATACGCAGTATTTT.

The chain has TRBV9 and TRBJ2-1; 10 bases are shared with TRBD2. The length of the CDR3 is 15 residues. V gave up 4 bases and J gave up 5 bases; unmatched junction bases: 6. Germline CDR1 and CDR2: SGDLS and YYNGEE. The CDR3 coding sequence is TGTGCCAGCAGCCCCCGGACTAGCGGAAACAATGAGCAGTTCTTC. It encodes CASSPRTSGNNEQFF.

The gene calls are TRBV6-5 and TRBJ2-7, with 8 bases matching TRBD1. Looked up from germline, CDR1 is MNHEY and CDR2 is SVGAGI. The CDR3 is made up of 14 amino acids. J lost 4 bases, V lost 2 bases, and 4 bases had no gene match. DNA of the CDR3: TGTGCCAGCAGTTACCGACAGGGGCGGTACGAGCAGTACTTC. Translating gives CASSYRQGRYEQYF.

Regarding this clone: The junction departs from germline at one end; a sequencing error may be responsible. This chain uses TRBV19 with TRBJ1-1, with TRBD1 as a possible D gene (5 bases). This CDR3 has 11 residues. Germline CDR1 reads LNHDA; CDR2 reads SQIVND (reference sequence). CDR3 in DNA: TGTGCCAGCAGTACCCAGGGTAAAGCTTTCTTT. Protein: CASSTQGKAFF. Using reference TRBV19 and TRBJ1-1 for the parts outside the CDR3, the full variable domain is DGGITQSPKYLFRKEGQNVTLSCEQNLNHDAMYWYRQDPGQGLRLIYYSQIVNDFQKGDIAEGYSVSREKKESFPLTVTSAQKNPTAFYLCASSTQGKAFFGQGTRLTVV.

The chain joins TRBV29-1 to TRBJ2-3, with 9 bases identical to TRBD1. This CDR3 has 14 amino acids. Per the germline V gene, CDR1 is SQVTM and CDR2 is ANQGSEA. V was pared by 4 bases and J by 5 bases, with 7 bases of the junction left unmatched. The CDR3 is CSVGQDRGIDTQYF. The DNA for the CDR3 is TGCAGCGTTGGGCAGGACAGGGGAATAGATACGCAGTATTTT.

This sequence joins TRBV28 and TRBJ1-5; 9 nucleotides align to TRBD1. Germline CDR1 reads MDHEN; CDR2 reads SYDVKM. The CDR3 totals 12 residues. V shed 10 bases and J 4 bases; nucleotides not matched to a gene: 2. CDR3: CATQGANQPQHF. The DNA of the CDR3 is TGTGCCACACAGGGGGCTAATCAGCCCCAGCATTTT.

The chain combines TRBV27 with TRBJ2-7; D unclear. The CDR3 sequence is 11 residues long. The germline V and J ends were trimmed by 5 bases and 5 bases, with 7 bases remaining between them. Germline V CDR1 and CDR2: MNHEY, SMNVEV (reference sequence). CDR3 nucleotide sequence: TGTGCCAGCAGTCGCGGAAACGAGCAGTACTTC. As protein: CASSRGNEQYF.

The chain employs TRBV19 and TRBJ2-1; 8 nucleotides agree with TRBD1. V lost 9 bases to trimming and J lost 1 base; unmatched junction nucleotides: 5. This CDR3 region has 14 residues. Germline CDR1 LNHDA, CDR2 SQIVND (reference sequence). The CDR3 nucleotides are TGTGCCAGAATCGGGACAGGATCCTACAATGAGCAGTTCTTC. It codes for CARIGTGSYNEQFF.

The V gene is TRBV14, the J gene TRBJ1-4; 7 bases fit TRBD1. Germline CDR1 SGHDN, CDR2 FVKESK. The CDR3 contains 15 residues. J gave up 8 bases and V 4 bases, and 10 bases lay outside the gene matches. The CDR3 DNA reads TGTGCCAGCAGCCCGGCAGGGGGGCCATGGGAAAAACTGTTTTTT. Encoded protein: CASSPAGGPWEKLFF. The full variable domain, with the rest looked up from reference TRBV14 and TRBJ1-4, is EAGVTQFPSHSVIEKGQTVTLRCDPISGHDNLYWYRRVMGKEIKFLLHFVKESKQDESGMPNNRFLAERTGGTYSTLKVQPAELEDSGVYFCASSPAGGPWEKLFFGSGTQLSVL.

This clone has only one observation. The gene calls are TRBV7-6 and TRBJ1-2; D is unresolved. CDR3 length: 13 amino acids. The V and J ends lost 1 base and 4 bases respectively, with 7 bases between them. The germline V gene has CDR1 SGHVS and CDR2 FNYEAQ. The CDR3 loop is CASSLEVGYGYTF. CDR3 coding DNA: TGTGCCAGCAGCTTAGAGGTGGGCTATGGCTACACCTTC. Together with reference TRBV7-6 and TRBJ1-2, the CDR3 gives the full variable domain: GAGVSQSPRYKVTKRGQDVALRCDPISGHVSLYWYRQALGQGPEFLTYFNYEAQQDKSGLPNDRFSAERPEGSISTLTIQRTEQRDSAMYRCASSLEVGYGYTFGSGTRLTVV.

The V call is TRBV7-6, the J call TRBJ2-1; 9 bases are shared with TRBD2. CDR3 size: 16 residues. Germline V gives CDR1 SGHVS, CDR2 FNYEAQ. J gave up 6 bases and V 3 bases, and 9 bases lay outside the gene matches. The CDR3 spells CASSFSGRKASNEQFF. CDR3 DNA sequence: TGTGCCAGCAGCTTTAGCGGGAGAAAGGCGAGCAATGAGCAGTTCTTC. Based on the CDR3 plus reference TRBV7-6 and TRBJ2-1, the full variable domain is GAGVSQSPRYKVTKRGQDVALRCDPISGHVSLYWYRQALGQGPEFLTYFNYEAQQDKSGLPNDRFSAERPEGSISTLTIQRTEQRDSAMYRCASSFSGRKASNEQFFGPGTRLTVL.

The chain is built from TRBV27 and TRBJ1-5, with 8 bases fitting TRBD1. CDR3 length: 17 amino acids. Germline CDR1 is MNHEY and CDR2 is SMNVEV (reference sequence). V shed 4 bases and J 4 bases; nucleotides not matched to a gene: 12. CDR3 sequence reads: CASSSTGGPFLNQPQHF. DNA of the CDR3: TGTGCCAGCAGTTCTACAGGGGGACCCTTTCTTAATCAGCCCCAGCATTTT.

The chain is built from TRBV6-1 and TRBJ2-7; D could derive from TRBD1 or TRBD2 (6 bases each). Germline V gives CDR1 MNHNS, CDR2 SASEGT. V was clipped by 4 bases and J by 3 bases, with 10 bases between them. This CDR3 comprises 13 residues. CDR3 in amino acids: CASSGGALYEQYF. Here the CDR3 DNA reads TGTGCCAGCAGTGGGGGGGCTCTCTACGAGCAGTACTTC.

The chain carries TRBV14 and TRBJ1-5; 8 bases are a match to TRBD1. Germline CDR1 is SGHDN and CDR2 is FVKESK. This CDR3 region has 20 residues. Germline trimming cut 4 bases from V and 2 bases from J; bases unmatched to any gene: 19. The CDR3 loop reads CASSPKPATGAPGRNQPQHF. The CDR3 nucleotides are TGTGCCAGCAGCCCGAAGCCAGCGACAGGGGCTCCTGGTCGCAATCAGCCCCAGCATTTT. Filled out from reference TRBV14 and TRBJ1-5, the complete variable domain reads EAGVTQFPSHSVIEKGQTVTLRCDPISGHDNLYWYRRVMGKEIKFLLHFVKESKQDESGMPNNRFLAERTGGTYSTLKVQPAELEDSGVYFCASSPKPATGAPGRNQPQHFGDGTRLSIL.

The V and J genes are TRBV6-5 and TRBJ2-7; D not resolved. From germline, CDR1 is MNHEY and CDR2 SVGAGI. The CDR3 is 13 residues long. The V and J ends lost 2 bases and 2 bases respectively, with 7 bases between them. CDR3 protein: CASSYGRAYEQYF. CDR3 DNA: TGTGCCAGCAGTTACGGGCGAGCCTACGAGCAGTACTTC.

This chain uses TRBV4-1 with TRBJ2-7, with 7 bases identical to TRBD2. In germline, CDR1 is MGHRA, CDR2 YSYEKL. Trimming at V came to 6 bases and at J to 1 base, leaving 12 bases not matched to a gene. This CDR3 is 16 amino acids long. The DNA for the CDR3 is TGCGCCAGCAGTCACGGGCCGCCTAGCGGATCCTACGAGCAGTACTTC. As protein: CASSHGPPSGSYEQYF.

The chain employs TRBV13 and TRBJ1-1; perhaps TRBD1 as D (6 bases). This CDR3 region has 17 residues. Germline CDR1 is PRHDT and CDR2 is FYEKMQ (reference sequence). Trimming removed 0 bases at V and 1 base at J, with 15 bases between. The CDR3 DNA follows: TGTGCCAGCAGCTTAGGCCGGGGGGGCGCCTGGAACACTGAAGCTTTCTTT. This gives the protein CASSLGRGGAWNTEAFF.

CDR3 region: CASSVDGGMNTEAFF. The CDR3 DNA sequence: TGTGCCAGCAGCGTAGACGGGGGGATGAACACTGAAGCTTTCTTT. The chain joins TRBV9 to TRBJ1-1; tentatively, D is TRBD1 (5 bases). CDR3 length: 15 amino acids. Trimming took 0 bases from V and 0 from J, leaving 9 bases between them. Germline V gene sequence: CDR1 SGDLS, CDR2 YYNGEE.

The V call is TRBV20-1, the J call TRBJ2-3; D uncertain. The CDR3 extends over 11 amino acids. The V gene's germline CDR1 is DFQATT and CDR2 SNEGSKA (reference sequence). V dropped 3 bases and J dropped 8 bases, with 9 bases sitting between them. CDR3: CSASGASTQYF. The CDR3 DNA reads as TGCAGTGCTAGCGGAGCCAGTACGCAGTATTTT.

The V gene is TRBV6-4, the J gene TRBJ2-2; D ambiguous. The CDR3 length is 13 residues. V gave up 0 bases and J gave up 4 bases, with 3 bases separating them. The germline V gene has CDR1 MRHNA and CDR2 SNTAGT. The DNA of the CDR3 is TGTGCCAGCAGTGACTCGGGCACCGGGGAGCTGTTTTTT. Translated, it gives CASSDSGTGELFF.

As DNA, the CDR3 is TGTGCCTGGAGTGACCTCTCCTACGAGCAGTACTTC. This sequence encodes CAWSDLSYEQYF. V is TRBV30 and J is TRBJ2-7; no clear D. The CDR3 is 12 amino acids. Between the trimmed V and J ends, which lost 1 base and 0 bases, there was a span of 4 bases. In germline, CDR1 is GTSNPN, CDR2 SVGIG (reference sequence).